A selection of T cell receptor beta chains follows, all from one sample in a study of blood T cells in healthy people across ages. TCRdb ran MiXCR on the 5' RACE reads and lists one entry per CDR3 protein. This sample has 650,000 to 950,000 distinct CDR3 sequences, with around 42% found just once. Sequences were obtained from blood. All receptors come from a man between 60 and 70 years old in good health. Each CDR3 is given with its conserved first and last residue. A D gene is named only where the DNA matches it firmly. For some rows the clone size is stated as once, few or many, or as a class when expanded; others skip it.

CDR3: CASSTQASGAETQYF
DNA: TGCGCCAGCAGCACCCAGGCTAGCGGGGCAGAGACCCAGTACTTC
V: TRBV5-1
size: NA
J: TRBJ2-5
D: TRBD2
length: 15

CDR3: CSASSIRGQETQYF
DNA: TGCAGTGCTAGCTCTATCAGGGGTCAAGAGACCCAGTACTTC
V: TRBV20-1
size: few
J: TRBJ2-5
D: NA
length: 14

CDR3: CASSDRDLGTQYF
DNA: TGTGCCAGCAGTGACAGGGACCTAGGGACCCAGTACTTC
V: TRBV6-2/TRBV6-3
size: few
J: TRBJ2-5
D: TRBD1
length: 13

CDR3: CASSPLSDRGATNEKLFF
DNA: TGTGCCAGCAGCCCTTTGAGCGACAGGGGCGCAACTAATGAAAAACTGTTTTTT
V: TRBV12-3/TRBV12-4
size: NA
J: TRBJ1-4
D: TRBD1
length: 18

CDR3: CASSLAWYTGELFF
DNA: TGTGCCAGCAGCTTAGCTTGGTACACCGGGGAGCTGTTTTTT
V: TRBV11-2
size: NA
J: TRBJ2-2
D: NA
length: 14

CDR3: CASRLADSGGVFSYEQYF
DNA: TGTGCAAGTCGCTTAGCGGATAGCGGGGGGGTTTTCTCCTACGAGCAGTACTTC
V: TRBV12-2
size: NA
J: TRBJ2-7
D: NA
length: 18

CDR3: CASTRGQGGNSPLHF
DNA: TGTGCCAGCACCCGAGGTCAGGGAGGGAATTCACCCCTCCACTTT
V: TRBV27
size: NA
J: TRBJ1-6
D: NA
length: 15

CDR3: CATSPQGLSNQPQHF
DNA: TGTGCCACCAGTCCACAGGGCCTAAGCAATCAGCCCCAGCATTTT
V: TRBV15
size: NA
J: TRBJ1-5
D: NA
length: 15

CDR3: CASRKVATMSDEQYF
DNA: TGCGCCAGCAGAAAAGTAGCGACTATGAGCGACGAGCAGTACTTC
V: TRBV5-1
size: NA
J: TRBJ2-7
D: NA
length: 15

CDR3: CSARLWGSNYGYTF
DNA: TGCAGCGCCCGGTTATGGGGTTCTAACTATGGCTACACCTTC
V: TRBV29-1
size: many
J: TRBJ1-2
D: NA
length: 14

CDR3: CASGGTGRGYTF
DNA: TGTGCCAGCGGGGGAACAGGGCGCGGCTACACCTTC
V: TRBV6-2/TRBV6-3
size: NA
J: TRBJ1-2
D: NA
length: 12

CDR3: CASSQSRGYDEQFF
DNA: TGTGCCAGCAGTCAAAGCCGGGGTTACGATGAGCAGTTCTTC
V: TRBV6-4
size: NA
J: TRBJ2-1
D: NA
length: 14

CDR3: CAWSRPSGVSYEQYF
DNA: TGTGCCTGGAGTAGGCCTAGCGGGGTGTCATACGAGCAGTACTTC
V: TRBV30
size: NA
J: TRBJ2-7
D: TRBD2
length: 15

CDR3: CASSKEFNYGYTF
DNA: TGTGCCAGCAGCAAGGAGTTTAACTATGGCTACACCTTC
V: TRBV9
size: NA
J: TRBJ1-2
D: NA
length: 13

CDR3: CATRRPGGLDEQFF
DNA: TGTGCCACCCGGAGGCCAGGAGGTTTGGATGAGCAGTTCTTC
V: TRBV24-1
size: NA
J: TRBJ2-1
D: NA
length: 14

CDR3: CASSGTTEKLFF
DNA: TGTGCCAGCAGCGGAACGACTGAAAAACTGTTTTTT
V: TRBV5-5
size: few
J: TRBJ1-4
D: NA
length: 12

CDR3: CSASSSSGGSYNEQFF
DNA: TGCAGTGCTAGTTCCTCGAGCGGGGGGTCCTACAATGAGCAGTTCTTC
V: TRBV20-1
size: NA
J: TRBJ2-1
D: TRBD2
length: 16

CDR3: CSAPNPSGAQRYEQYF
DNA: TGCAGTGCCCCGAACCCTAGCGGGGCGCAGAGATACGAGCAGTACTTC
V: TRBV20-1
size: NA
J: TRBJ2-7
D: TRBD2
length: 16

CDR3: CASSTRQGKYNSPLHF
DNA: TGTGCCAGCAGCACGAGACAGGGAAAATACAATTCACCCCTCCACTTT
V: TRBV7-8
size: NA
J: TRBJ1-6
D: TRBD1
length: 16

CDR3: CASSFDMTDTQYF
DNA: TGTGCCAGCAGTTTCGACATGACAGATACGCAGTATTTT
V: TRBV28
size: few
J: TRBJ2-3
D: NA
length: 13

CDR3: CSAREGMAEAFF
DNA: TGCAGTGCTAGAGAGGGTATGGCTGAAGCTTTCTTT
V: TRBV20-1
size: NA
J: TRBJ1-1
D: NA
length: 12

CDR3: CSARDSQAGSPLHF
DNA: TGCAGTGCTAGAGATTCCCAGGCCGGTTCACCCCTCCACTTT
V: TRBV20-1
size: few
J: TRBJ1-6
D: NA
length: 14

CDR3: CASSQESYTF
DNA: TGTGCCAGCAGCCAAGAATCCTACACCTTC
V: TRBV14
size: NA
J: TRBJ1-2
D: NA
length: 10

CDR3: CASSITSTNEKLFF
DNA: TGTGCCAGTAGTATAACATCAACTAATGAAAAACTGTTTTTT
V: TRBV19
size: NA
J: TRBJ1-4
D: NA
length: 14

CDR3: CASNRSGTSSYNEQFF
DNA: TGTGCCAGCAATAGATCCGGGACTAGCTCCTACAATGAGCAGTTCTTC
V: TRBV2
size: NA
J: TRBJ2-1
D: TRBD2
length: 16

CDR3: CSARDSRNNGNNQPQHF
DNA: TGCAGTGCTAGAGATTCCCGAAATAACGGAAACAATCAGCCCCAGCATTTT
V: TRBV20-1
size: NA
J: TRBJ1-5
D: NA
length: 17

CDR3: CAWSVGSHEAFF
DNA: TGTGCCTGGAGTGTAGGTTCTCATGAAGCTTTCTTT
V: TRBV30
size: NA
J: TRBJ1-1
D: NA
length: 12

CDR3: CASSSYTRGEETQYF
DNA: TGTGCCAGCAGTTCATATACTCGGGGTGAGGAGACCCAGTACTTC
V: TRBV7-9
size: NA
J: TRBJ2-5
D: NA
length: 15

CDR3: CSGRDITYEQYF
DNA: TGCAGCGGTAGGGACATCACCTACGAGCAGTACTTC
V: TRBV29-1
size: many
J: TRBJ2-7
D: NA
length: 12

CDR3: CATSDSKPGQNNEQFF
DNA: TGTGCCACCAGTGATTCCAAACCGGGACAGAACAATGAGCAGTTCTTC
V: TRBV24-1
size: few
J: TRBJ2-1
D: TRBD1
length: 16

CDR3: CASSLDRLSSYNSPLHF
DNA: TGTGCCAGCAGCCTGGACAGACTTAGCTCCTATAATTCACCCCTCCACTTT
V: TRBV5-6
size: few
J: TRBJ1-6
D: NA
length: 17

CDR3: CASRDKGQGSQPQHF
DNA: TGTGCCAGCAGGGACAAGGGACAGGGCTCTCAGCCCCAGCATTTT
V: TRBV6-2/TRBV6-3
size: NA
J: TRBJ1-5
D: TRBD1
length: 15

CDR3: CASSQGGGWAEQYF
DNA: TGCGCCAGCAGCCAAGGCGGGGGTTGGGCCGAGCAGTACTTC
V: TRBV4-1
size: NA
J: TRBJ2-7
D: TRBD2
length: 14

CDR3: CASILGGTLNTEAFF
DNA: TGTGCCAGCATTCTCGGGGGGACTCTGAACACTGAAGCTTTCTTT
V: TRBV28
size: NA
J: TRBJ1-1
D: NA
length: 15

CDR3: CASSLKPRGNPYEQYF
DNA: TGTGCCAGCAGCTTGAAGCCGAGAGGGAACCCCTACGAGCAGTACTTC
V: TRBV5-6
size: NA
J: TRBJ2-7
D: NA
length: 16

CDR3: CAWRAKDRHGYTF
DNA: TGTGCCTGGAGAGCTAAAGACAGGCATGGCTACACCTTC
V: TRBV30
size: NA
J: TRBJ1-2
D: NA
length: 13

CDR3: CATSRSKDTQYF
DNA: TGTGCCACCAGCAGATCAAAAGATACGCAGTATTTT
V: TRBV15
size: NA
J: TRBJ2-3
D: NA
length: 12

CDR3: CASSQEAGAPGSAKNIQYF
DNA: TGCGCCAGCAGCCAAGAAGCGGGGGCCCCAGGATCCGCCAAAAACATTCAGTACTTC
V: TRBV4-3
size: NA
J: TRBJ2-4
D: TRBD2
length: 19

CDR3: CASSTLGGASTDTQYF
DNA: TGTGCCAGCAGCACCTTAGGCGGGGCTAGCACAGATACGCAGTATTTT
V: TRBV7-2
size: NA
J: TRBJ2-3
D: NA
length: 16

CDR3: CASTSRRLAGGADEQFF
DNA: TGTGCCAGCACCTCCCGCCGACTAGCGGGGGGGGCGGATGAGCAGTTCTTC
V: TRBV5-5
size: NA
J: TRBJ2-1
D: TRBD2
length: 17

CDR3: CASSLGAKNIQYF
DNA: TGTGCCAGCAGTTTGGGAGCCAAAAACATTCAGTACTTC
V: TRBV12-3/TRBV12-4
size: NA
J: TRBJ2-4
D: NA
length: 13

CDR3: CASSLWEKLFF
DNA: TGTGCCAGCAGTTTGTGGGAAAAACTGTTTTTT
V: TRBV12-3/TRBV12-4
size: few
J: TRBJ1-4
D: NA
length: 11

CDR3: CASSPDRPYEQYF
DNA: TGCGCCAGCAGCCCTGACAGACCCTACGAGCAGTACTTC
V: TRBV5-1
size: many
J: TRBJ2-7
D: NA
length: 13

CDR3: CASSQELAAITGELFF
DNA: TGCGCCAGCAGCCAAGAACTAGCGGCGATCACCGGGGAGCTGTTTTTT
V: TRBV4-3
size: few
J: TRBJ2-2
D: TRBD2
length: 16

CDR3: CASSPRVVPETQYF
DNA: TGTGCCAGCAGCCCCCGTGTTGTGCCGGAGACCCAGTACTTC
V: TRBV3-1
size: NA
J: TRBJ2-5
D: NA
length: 14

CDR3: CASRLAGETDTQYF
DNA: TGTGCCAGCAGACTAGCGGGGGAGACAGATACGCAGTATTTT
V: TRBV6-2/TRBV6-3
size: few
J: TRBJ2-3
D: TRBD2
length: 14

CDR3: CASSLARGLIEQYF
DNA: TGTGCCAGCAGCTTGGCCAGGGGGCTGATCGAGCAGTACTTC
V: TRBV5-6
size: few
J: TRBJ2-7
D: TRBD1
length: 14

CDR3: CASSLQGGGNTEAFF
DNA: TGTGCCAGCAGCTTGCAGGGAGGAGGGAACACTGAAGCTTTCTTT
V: TRBV7-9
size: NA
J: TRBJ1-1
D: NA
length: 15

CDR3: CASSSGLAGQTYEQYF
DNA: TGTGCCAGCAGCTCGGGGTTAGCGGGGCAAACCTACGAGCAGTACTTC
V: TRBV7-2
size: many
J: TRBJ2-7
D: TRBD2
length: 16

CDR3: CASSVTADRFQNSPLHF
DNA: TGTGCCAGCAGCGTAACCGCGGACAGGTTCCAAAATTCACCCCTCCACTTT
V: TRBV9
size: few
J: TRBJ1-6
D: TRBD1
length: 17

CDR3: CASSLGLAGSGEQFF
DNA: TGTGCCAGCAGCTTAGGCCTAGCGGGGTCCGGTGAGCAGTTCTTC
V: TRBV7-8
size: NA
J: TRBJ2-1
D: TRBD2
length: 15

CDR3: CAVNVGGAGNQPQHF
DNA: TGTGCCGTAAACGTGGGGGGCGCGGGCAATCAGCCCCAGCATTTT
V: TRBV6-6
size: NA
J: TRBJ1-5
D: NA
length: 15